This record looks at one T cell receptor (beta chain) sequence and its context. Data came from immunoSEQ multiplex PCR; TCRdb stores just in-frame clones and leaves some out. Altogether fewer than 50,000 clones are present, approximately 85% being singletons, with the ten largest covering roughly 11%. The CDR3 extends over 12 amino acids. Trimming took 7 bases from V and 5 from J; bases not matched to a gene: 3. Germline V CDR1 and CDR2: SQVTM, ANQGSEA. This sample was taken from a study of glioma-infiltrating T cells after dendritic cell vaccination. This specimen was blood, taken before dendritic cell vaccination. This TCR derives from a human donor with glioblastoma. V and J are TRBV29-1 and TRBJ2-5; 11 bases fit TRBD2. CDR3 sequence (DNA): TGCAGCGCCGTAGCGGGAGGGGAGACCCAGTACTTC. Translating it yields CSAVAGGETQYF. The whole variable domain, remainder taken from reference TRBV29-1 and TRBJ2-5, is SAVISQKPSRDICQRGTSLTIQCQVDSQVTMMFWYRQQPGQSLTLIATANQGSEATYESGFVIDKFPISRPNLTFSTLTVSNMSPEDSSIYLCSAVAGGETQYFGPGTRLLVL.